Following are 29 T cell receptor beta chains from one sample sequenced in a study of Graves' ophthalmopathy and Graves' hyperthyroidism. Amplification targeted the TCR beta CDR3 regions, with RNA transcripts as the source material. Following a first-round RT-PCR that used HTBI primers, a second-round multiplex PCR was carried out. One entry per CDR3 protein results from TCRdb running MiXCR on the multiplex PCR reads. The sample has 1 million to 1.3 million distinct CDR3 sequences, roughly two fifths seen once. The sample taken for sequencing was peripheral blood or thyroid tissue (not recorded which). Receptors were obtained from an adult man with Graves' hyperthyroidism.

The CDR3 DNA reads as TGCGCCAGCAGCCAAGTAAAGGGGGCGATCCATGGCTACACCTTC. Protein: CASSQVKGAIHGYTF. The chain combines TRBV4-3 with TRBJ1-2; 7 positions agree with TRBD1. V lost 1 base, J lost 6 bases, and 8 bases stayed unmatched. Germline CDR1 reads LGHNA; CDR2 reads YSLEER. This CDR3 spans 15 amino acids.

This chain connects TRBV27 to TRBJ2-5, with a tentative D call TRBD1 (5 bases). Trimming removed 2 bases from V and 1 base from J, with 14 bases in between. Per germline, CDR1 MNHEY and CDR2 SMNVEV (reference sequence). The CDR3 length is 16 residues. DNA of the CDR3: TGTGCCAGCAGTTTAGAGGCCAGGGCTTTCCAAGAGACCCAGTACTTC. It yields the protein CASSLEARAFQETQYF.

On this clonotype: Germline is not matched at one junction end, which may reflect a read error. The J gene is TRBJ1-3, the V gene TRBV6-5, with TRBD1 matching over 7 bases. The CDR3 has 17 amino acids. Germline V gene sequence: CDR1 MNHEY, CDR2 SVGAGI. The CDR3 coding sequence is TGTGCCAGCAGTTACTCCCCCGGGACAGACTCTGGAAGCACCATATATTTT. Translation gives CASSYSPGTDSGSTIYF.

A remark on this clonotype: Relative to the germline gene, one junction end is altered; a read error may explain this. This chain connects TRBV7-9 to TRBJ2-7, with D possibly matching TRBD2 (6 bases). This CDR3 is built from 11 residues. Germline lookup yields CDR1 SEHNR and CDR2 FQNEAQ (reference sequence). CDR3 protein: CASSLEGTILF. The CDR3 DNA reads TGTGCCAGCAGCTTGGAGGGGACCATCCTGTTC.

This clonotype has more than one count but fewer than ten. The chain is built from TRBV7-9 and TRBJ1-1; the D gene is possibly TRBD1 (5 bases). Germline CDR1 and CDR2: SEHNR and FQNEAQ (reference sequence). The CDR3 has 13 residues. Between the trimmed V and J ends, which lost 5 bases and 7 bases, there was a span of 14 bases. This CDR3 is CASSSLTDSEAFF. The CDR3 DNA follows: TGTGCCAGCAGCAGCCTGACTGACAGTGAAGCTTTCTTT.

This clonotype occurred many times. The chain is built from TRBV7-8 and TRBJ1-4; weak D call: TRBD1 (6 bases). The V gene's germline CDR1 is SGHVS and CDR2 FQNEAQ. The V gene lost 1 base and the J gene lost 0 bases, with 12 bases spanning the gap. The CDR3 loop spans 17 amino acids. CDR3 sequence (DNA): TGTGCCAGCAGCTTAGTGGACAGTTCGACAACTAATGAAAAACTGTTTTTT. Translating gives CASSLVDSSTTNEKLFF.

CDR3 amino acids: CATLQAGQGDYGYTF. DNA for the CDR3: TGTGCCACACTCCAGGCAGGACAGGGTGACTATGGCTACACCTTC. J is TRBJ1-2 and V is TRBV10-3; 8 nucleotides agree with TRBD1. Trimming at V came to 10 bases and at J to 3 bases, leaving 13 bases not matched to a gene. The V gene's germline CDR1 is ENHRY and CDR2 SYGVKD. The CDR3 contains 15 residues.

This clonotype was detected only a few times. CDR3 protein: CASVTGVNTEAFF. DNA of the CDR3: TGTGCCAGCGTGACAGGGGTCAACACTGAAGCTTTCTTT. The V and J genes are TRBV6-5 and TRBJ1-1, with 8 positions matching TRBD1. The CDR3 consists of 13 residues. V shed 8 bases, J shed 2 bases, and the junction held 4 bases outside the gene matches. Germline assignment: CDR1 MNHEY and CDR2 SVGAGI.

The chain is built from TRBV15 and TRBJ1-1, with 10 bases lining up with TRBD1. The junction had 2 bases not matched to a gene; V was cut back by 0 bases and J by 7 bases. Germline loops: CDR1 LNHNV, CDR2 YYDKDF (reference sequence). The CDR3 spans 14 residues. In nucleotides, the CDR3 is TGTGCCACCAGCAGAGAGGGGACAGGGGATGAAGCTTTCTTT. Translated, it gives CATSREGTGDEAFF.

A word on this clonotype: Being one base from a much bigger clone, this may be a read error. The rearrangement joins TRBV7-8 to TRBJ1-5; D not resolved. This CDR3 is built from 19 residues. Trimming took 5 bases from V and 0 from J, leaving 23 bases between them. CDR1 and CDR2 (germline): SGHVS, FQNEAQ. The CDR3 sequence: CASSPPGLLAGYSNQPQHF. In nucleotides, the CDR3 is TGTGCCAGCAGCCCTCCTGGTCTCCTAGCCGGCTATAGCAATCAGCCCCAGCATTTT. The whole variable domain, filled in from reference TRBV7-8 and TRBJ1-5, reads GAGVSQSPRYKVAKRGQDVALRCDPISGHVSLFWYQQALGQGPEFLTYFQNEAQLDKSGLPSDRFFAERPEGSVSTLKIQRTQQEDSAVYLCASSPPGLLAGYSNQPQHFGDGTRLSIL.

Note on this clonotype: A clone one base away is much larger, so this may be a read error. The chain employs TRBV7-9 and TRBJ2-5, with 14 bases lining up with TRBD2. The CDR3 sequence is 15 residues long. Germline assignment: CDR1 SEHNR and CDR2 FQNEAQ (reference sequence). CDR3 nucleotide sequence: TGTTCCAGCAGCAGGGGACTAGCGGGGGAAGAGACCCAGTACTTC. The encoded protein is CSSSRGLAGEETQYF. Full variable domain (outside the CDR3, taken from reference TRBV7-9 and TRBJ2-5): DTGVSQNPRHKITKRGQNVTFRCDPISEHNRLYWYRQTLGQGPEFLTYFQNEAQLEKSRLLSDRFSAERPKGSFSTLEIQRTEQGDSAMYLCSSSRGLAGEETQYFGPGTRLLVL.

This clonotype has only a few counts. The chain combines TRBV20-1 with TRBJ2-2; possibly TRBD2 for D (5 bases). The CDR3 has 15 residues. Per the germline V gene, CDR1 is DFQATT and CDR2 is SNEGSKA (reference sequence). V was cut by 1 base and J by 1 base, with 10 bases left in between. In nucleotides, the CDR3 is TGCAGTGCTAGAGGGTGGGGAGAGAACACCGGGGAGCTGTTTTTT. The encoded protein is CSARGWGENTGELFF.

This clonotype was recorded many times. One end of the junction is discordant with germline, which a read error may explain. The chain combines TRBV12-3 or TRBV12-4 with TRBJ1-1, with TRBD1 matching over 7 bases. This CDR3 contains 13 residues. The CDR3, as DNA: TGTGCCAGCAGCTTAAGGGCTTCGACAGGGACCATTTTT. Amino acids: CASSLRASTGTIF.

This clonotype was picked up many times. This rearrangement joins TRBV2 to TRBJ1-1; TRBD1 aligns across 9 bases. This CDR3 is 17 amino acids long. J was trimmed by 3 bases and V by 3 bases; bases with no gene match: 11. Germline CDR1 and CDR2: SNHLY and FYNNEI. The DNA of the CDR3 is TGTGCCAGCAGTGATCGAGCCCTCGACAGGGGGTACACTGAAGCTTTCTTT. Amino acid sequence: CASSDRALDRGYTEAFF. The entire variable domain, with the rest obtained from reference TRBV2 and TRBJ1-1, is as follows: EPEVTQTPSHQVTQMGQEVILRCVPISNHLYFYWYRQILGQKVEFLVSFYNNEISEKSEIFDDQFSVERPDGSNFTLKIRSTKLEDSAMYFCASSDRALDRGYTEAFFGQGTRLTVV.

This clonotype was counted a few times. The chain uses TRBV4-2 and TRBJ1-2, with D maybe TRBD1 (5 bases). Trimming took 0 bases from V and 1 from J, leaving 12 bases between them. This CDR3 has 16 residues. CDR1 and CDR2 (germline): LGHNA, YNFKEQ. CDR3 residues: CASSQERQGHNYGYTF. The CDR3 DNA reads TGTGCCAGCAGCCAAGAACGCCAGGGCCATAACTATGGCTACACCTTC.

This clonotype appeared many times. This chain uses TRBV5-1 with TRBJ1-2; possible D gene TRBD1, 6 bases. Trimming removed 1 base from V and 8 bases from J, with 21 bases in between. There are 16 residues in the CDR3. Germline loops: CDR1 SGHRS, CDR2 YFSETQ. The CDR3 nucleotides read TGCGCCAGCAGCTTGACAGGGCCCCATCAAACTGGGGGCTACACCTTC. It yields the protein CASSLTGPHQTGGYTF.

The J gene is TRBJ1-2, the V gene TRBV7-9; maybe TRBD1 (6 bases). Trimming stripped 3 bases from V and 8 bases from J, with 16 bases between. The CDR3 is made up of 14 amino acids. Germline values: CDR1 SEHNR, CDR2 FQNEAQ (reference sequence). The CDR3 protein is CASSFTGKVLGYTF. Here the CDR3 DNA reads TGTGCCAGCAGCTTTACAGGGAAAGTCCTCGGCTACACCTTC.

This clonotype was picked up many times. The V gene is TRBV19, the J gene TRBJ1-5; TRBD1 aligns across 10 bases. This CDR3 has 15 residues. The V gene end was trimmed by 5 bases and the J gene end by 2 bases; junction bases not matched to a gene: 3. The germline V gene has CDR1 LNHDA and CDR2 SQIVND (reference sequence). The chain's CDR3 is CASSEGTGGNQPQHF. The CDR3 DNA reads TGTGCCAGTAGTGAGGGGACAGGGGGCAATCAGCCCCAGCATTTT.

At least ten counts were recorded for this clonotype. This rearrangement joins TRBV5-1 to TRBJ2-7; 9 bases are shared with TRBD1. Germline V CDR1 and CDR2: SGHRS, YFSETQ. Unmatched junction bases numbered 1, after V lost 0 bases and J lost 6 bases. The CDR3 is 13 residues long. The chain's CDR3 is CASSLDRGPEQYF. The CDR3 coding sequence is TGCGCCAGCAGCTTGGACAGGGGGCCCGAGCAGTACTTC. Full variable domain (remainder filled in from reference TRBV5-1 and TRBJ2-7): KAGVTQTPRYLIKTRGQQVTLSCSPISGHRSVSWYQQTPGQGLQFLFEYFSETQRNKGNFPGRFSGRQFSNSRSEMNVSTLELGDSALYLCASSLDRGPEQYFGPGTRLTVT.

The chain joins TRBV29-1 to TRBJ1-1; the D gene is possibly TRBD1 (6 bases). This CDR3 comprises 12 residues. Germline V gene lookup returns CDR1 SQVTM and CDR2 ANQGSEA. Trimming removed 3 bases from V and 11 bases from J, with 16 bases in between. CDR3 sequence reads: CSVDLLRGGAFF. In DNA form, the CDR3 reads TGCAGCGTTGACCTACTAAGAGGGGGGGCTTTCTTT. Full variable domain (missing parts from reference TRBV29-1 and TRBJ1-1): SAVISQKPSRDICQRGTSLTIQCQVDSQVTMMFWYRQQPGQSLTLIATANQGSEATYESGFVIDKFPISRPNLTFSTLTVSNMSPEDSSIYLCSVDLLRGGAFFGQGTRLTVV.

The CDR3 region is CSVGSGGKGYEQYF. The CDR3 DNA is TGCAGCGTTGGATCAGGGGGTAAAGGGTACGAGCAGTACTTC. V gene TRBV29-1 combines with J gene TRBJ2-7; TRBD1 matches at 7 bases. The germline CDR1 and CDR2 sequences are SQVTM and ANQGSEA. V shed 4 bases and J 4 bases; nucleotides not matched to a gene: 10. The CDR3 is 14 amino acids.

The sample holds many counts of this clonotype. This sequence joins TRBV7-9 and TRBJ1-2; TRBD1 matches 9 bases. Germline values: CDR1 SEHNR, CDR2 FQNEAQ (reference sequence). Unmatched junction bases numbered 16, after V lost 6 bases and J lost 8 bases. This CDR3 contains 16 residues. CDR3 coding DNA: TGTGCCAGCAGTCCGTTCGGATCGGGACAGGGTGAGGGCTACACCTTC. This sequence encodes CASSPFGSGQGEGYTF.

The chain combines TRBV27 with TRBJ2-7, with 10 bases matching TRBD1. Germline loops: CDR1 MNHEY, CDR2 SMNVEV (reference sequence). This CDR3 spans 14 amino acids. J lost 6 bases, V lost 3 bases, and 5 bases had no gene match. Here the CDR3 reads CASSFGQGGGEQYF. CDR3 bases: TGTGCCAGCAGTTTTGGACAGGGGGGTGGCGAGCAGTACTTC.

As regards this clonotype: A much larger clone lies one base from this, so it may be a read error. CDR3 region: CSTKGRPHIGELFF. The CDR3 DNA sequence: TGCAGTACGAAGGGACGGCCCCATATCGGGGAGCTGTTTTTT. The V gene is TRBV20-1, the J gene TRBJ2-2; D is perhaps TRBD1 or TRBD2 (5 bases each). Germline CDR1 DFQATT, CDR2 SNEGSKA (reference sequence). V was shortened by 8 bases and J by 7 bases, with 20 bases between the two germline ends. The CDR3 has 14 residues.

The CDR3 nucleotides read TGTGCCAGCCGGGCAGGGGCGCATCAGCCCCAGCATTTT. Amino acid sequence: CASRAGAHQPQHF. V usage is TRBV6-1 and J usage is TRBJ1-5; D possibly corresponds to TRBD1 (6 bases). The CDR3 runs to 13 residues. Germline assignment: CDR1 MNHNS and CDR2 SASEGT. Between the trimmed V and J ends, which lost 8 bases and 5 bases, there was a span of 13 bases.

This clonotype was seen a single time. A clone one base away is much larger, so this may be a read error. The chain joins TRBV9 to TRBJ1-1; D is perhaps TRBD1 (6 bases). The CDR3 has 15 amino acids. CDR1 is SGDLS and CDR2 is YYNGEE in the germline V gene. The CDR3 protein is CASTVDPGVVTEAFF. The CDR3, as DNA: TGTGCCAGCACCGTAGATCCAGGGGTAGTTACTGAAGCTTTCTTT.

A few counts support this clonotype. The chain has TRBV25-1 and TRBJ1-2; no firm D call. V gave up 7 bases and J gave up 8 bases, with 17 bases separating them. Germline CDR1 MGHDK, CDR2 SYGVNS. The CDR3 totals 13 residues. CDR3: CASNLGTTAGYTF. CDR3 coding DNA: TGTGCCAGCAACCTCGGAACAACGGCCGGCTACACCTTC.

This clonotype appeared many times. This chain uses TRBV12-3 or TRBV12-4 with TRBJ1-5, with a weak D call TRBD1 (6 bases). V lost 5 bases to trimming and J lost 6 bases, with 11 bases between them. This CDR3 has 13 amino acids. DNA of the CDR3: TGTGCCAGCAGTCTCAAAGGGGGTCAGCCCCAGCATTTT. This sequence encodes CASSLKGGQPQHF.

The V call is TRBV9, the J call TRBJ2-7, with 10 bases fitting TRBD2. The germline V gene has CDR1 SGDLS and CDR2 YYNGEE. The CDR3 has 14 amino acids. The trim removed 4 bases at V and 6 bases at J, leaving 7 bases unmatched. As DNA, the CDR3 is TGTGCCAGCAGCACATCTAGCGGGAGTGGCGAGCAGTACTTC. This translates into CASSTSSGSGEQYF.